The 2 T cell receptor beta chains in this list originate from one sample, sequenced in a study of shared clonotypes between healthy human individuals. The assay was immunoSEQ multiplex PCR, and TCRdb's table has in-frame clones only and misses some. This sample yields 850,000 to 1,200,000 clones, of which roughly 80% are seen a single time; approximately 1.5% belongs to the top ten. The sample was memory CD4+ T cells sorted from blood. The subset is: CD45RA-negative fraction. All receptors come from a man aged 18 to 29 in good health.

This chain uses TRBV6-6 with TRBJ2-5, with 11 nucleotides matching TRBD2. Judging by the DNA end, TRBJ2-7 fits better; the J call may be wrong. The length of the CDR3 is 15 residues. Germline lookup yields CDR1 MNHNY and CDR2 SVGAGI (reference sequence). The CDR3 sequence is CASRGTSGVSSEQYF. In nucleotides, the CDR3 is TGTGCCAGCAGAGGGACTAGCGGTGTTTCTTCCGAGCAGTACTTC.

V and J are TRBV2 and TRBJ2-2; 7 positions agree with TRBD2. J was trimmed by 5 bases and V by 9 bases; bases with no gene match: 6. Looked up from germline, CDR1 is SNHLY and CDR2 is FYNNEI. This CDR3 has 13 residues. CDR3 residues: CASRTSETGELFF. Written as DNA, the CDR3 is TGTGCCAGTCGAACTAGCGAGACCGGGGAGCTGTTTTTT.